Included here is one T cell receptor (beta chain) sequence, with context. TCRdb keeps only in-frame clones here, not all; method: immunoSEQ multiplex PCR. The sample has 150,000 or so clones, approximately 90% seen once. The data belong to a study of blood T cell repertoires in COVID-19. Looked up from germline, CDR1 is SGHNT and CDR2 is YENEEA. The CDR3 totals 15 residues. V was pared by 1 base and J by 2 bases, with 5 bases of the junction left unmatched. V and J are TRBV11-3 and TRBJ2-7; 7 nucleotides match TRBD1. The sequenced material came from peripheral blood. This sequence originates from a man aged 55 to 70 with acute or convalescent COVID-19. CDR3 DNA: TGTGCCAGCAGCTTAGGACAGGGCATAACCTACGAGCAGTACTTC. Its protein product is CASSLGQGITYEQYF.